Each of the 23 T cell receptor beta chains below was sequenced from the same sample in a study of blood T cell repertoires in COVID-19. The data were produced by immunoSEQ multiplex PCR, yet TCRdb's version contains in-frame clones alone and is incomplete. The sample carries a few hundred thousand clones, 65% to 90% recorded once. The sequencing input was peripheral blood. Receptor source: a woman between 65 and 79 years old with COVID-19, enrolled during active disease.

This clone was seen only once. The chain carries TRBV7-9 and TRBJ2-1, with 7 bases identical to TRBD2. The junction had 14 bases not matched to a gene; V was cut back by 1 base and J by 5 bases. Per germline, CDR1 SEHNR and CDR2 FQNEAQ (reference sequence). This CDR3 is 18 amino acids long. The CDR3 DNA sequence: TGTGCCAGCAGCTTAGTAACTGTGCTAAGCGGGAAGAACAATGAGCAGTTCTTC. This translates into CASSLVTVLSGKNNEQFF.

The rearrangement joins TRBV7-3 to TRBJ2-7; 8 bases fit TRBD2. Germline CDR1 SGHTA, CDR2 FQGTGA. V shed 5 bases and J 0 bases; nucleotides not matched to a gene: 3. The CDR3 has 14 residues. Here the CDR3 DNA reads TGTGCCAGCAGCCTAAGCGGGAGCTCCTACGAGCAGTACTTC. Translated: CASSLSGSSYEQYF.

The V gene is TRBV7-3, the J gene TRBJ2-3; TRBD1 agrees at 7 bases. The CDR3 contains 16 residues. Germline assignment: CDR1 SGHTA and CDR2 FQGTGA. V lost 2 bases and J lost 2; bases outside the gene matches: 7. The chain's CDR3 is CASSLAPDRVTDTQYF. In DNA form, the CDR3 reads TGTGCCAGCAGCTTAGCTCCCGACAGGGTCACAGATACGCAGTATTTT.

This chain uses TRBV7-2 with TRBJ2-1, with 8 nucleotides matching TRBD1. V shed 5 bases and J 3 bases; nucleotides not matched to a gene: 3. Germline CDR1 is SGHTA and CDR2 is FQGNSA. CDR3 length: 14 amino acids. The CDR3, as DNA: TGTGCCAGCAGCGGGACAGGCTACTACAATGAGCAGTTCTTC. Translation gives CASSGTGYYNEQFF.

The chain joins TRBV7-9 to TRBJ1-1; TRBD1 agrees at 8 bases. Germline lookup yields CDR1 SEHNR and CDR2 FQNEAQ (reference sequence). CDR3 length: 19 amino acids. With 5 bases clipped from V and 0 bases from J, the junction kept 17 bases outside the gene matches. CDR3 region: CASSRIPPGTGSMNTEAFF. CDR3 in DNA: TGTGCCAGCAGCCGTATACCTCCCGGGACAGGAAGTATGAACACTGAAGCTTTCTTT. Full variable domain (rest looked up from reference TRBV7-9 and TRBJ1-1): DTGVSQNPRHKITKRGQNVTFRCDPISEHNRLYWYRQTLGQGPEFLTYFQNEAQLEKSRLLSDRFSAERPKGSFSTLEIQRTEQGDSAMYLCASSRIPPGTGSMNTEAFFGQGTRLTVV.

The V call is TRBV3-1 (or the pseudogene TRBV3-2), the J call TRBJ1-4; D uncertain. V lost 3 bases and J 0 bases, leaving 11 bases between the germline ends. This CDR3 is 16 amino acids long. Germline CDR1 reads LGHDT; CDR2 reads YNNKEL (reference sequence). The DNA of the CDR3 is TGTGCCAGCAGCCAGTTCCGGGAAGCAACTAATGAAAAACTGTTTTTT. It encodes CASSQFREATNEKLFF.

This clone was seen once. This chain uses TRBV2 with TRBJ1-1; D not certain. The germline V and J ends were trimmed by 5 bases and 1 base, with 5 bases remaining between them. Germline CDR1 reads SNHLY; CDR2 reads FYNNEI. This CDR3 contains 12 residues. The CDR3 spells CASSLGNTEAFF. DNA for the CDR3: TGTGCCAGCAGTCTAGGGAACACTGAAGCTTTCTTT.

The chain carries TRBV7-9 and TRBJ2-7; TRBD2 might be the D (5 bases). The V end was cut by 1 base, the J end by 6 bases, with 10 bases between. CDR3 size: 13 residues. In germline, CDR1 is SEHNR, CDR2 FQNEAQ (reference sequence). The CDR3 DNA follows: TGTGCCAGCAGCTTAGGTCGGGGTTTCGAGCAGTACTTC. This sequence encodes CASSLGRGFEQYF.

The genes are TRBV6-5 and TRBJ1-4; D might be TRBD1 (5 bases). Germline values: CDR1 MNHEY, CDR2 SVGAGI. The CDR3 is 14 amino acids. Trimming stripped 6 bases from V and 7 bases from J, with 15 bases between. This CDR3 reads CASRHDRLPEKLFF. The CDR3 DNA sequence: TGTGCCAGCAGACACGACAGATTGCCTGAAAAACTGTTTTTT.

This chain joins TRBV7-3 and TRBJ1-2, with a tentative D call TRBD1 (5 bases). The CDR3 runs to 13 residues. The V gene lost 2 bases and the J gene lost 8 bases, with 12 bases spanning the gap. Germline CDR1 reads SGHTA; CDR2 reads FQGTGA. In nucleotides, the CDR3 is TGTGCCAGCAGCTTATCCGGGAGGGGCGGCTACACCTTC. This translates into CASSLSGRGGYTF.

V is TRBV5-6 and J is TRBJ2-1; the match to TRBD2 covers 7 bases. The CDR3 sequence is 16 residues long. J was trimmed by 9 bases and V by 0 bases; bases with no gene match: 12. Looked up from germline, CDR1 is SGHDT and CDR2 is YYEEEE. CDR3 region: CASSLAFSPGGVEQFF. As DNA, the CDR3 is TGTGCCAGCAGCTTGGCCTTTTCGCCGGGAGGAGTTGAGCAGTTCTTC.

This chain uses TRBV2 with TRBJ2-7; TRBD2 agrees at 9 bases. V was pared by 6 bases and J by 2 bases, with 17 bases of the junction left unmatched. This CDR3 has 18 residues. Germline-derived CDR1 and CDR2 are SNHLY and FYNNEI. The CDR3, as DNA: TGTGCCAGCAGGGGGCGATTAGCGGGGGTTTATATCCCCTACGAGCAGTACTTC. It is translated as CASRGRLAGVYIPYEQYF.

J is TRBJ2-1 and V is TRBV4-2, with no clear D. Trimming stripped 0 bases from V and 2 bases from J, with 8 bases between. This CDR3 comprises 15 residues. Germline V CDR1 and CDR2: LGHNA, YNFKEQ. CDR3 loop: CASSQERLAYNEQFF. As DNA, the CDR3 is TGTGCCAGCAGCCAAGAACGGTTGGCCTACAATGAGCAGTTCTTC.

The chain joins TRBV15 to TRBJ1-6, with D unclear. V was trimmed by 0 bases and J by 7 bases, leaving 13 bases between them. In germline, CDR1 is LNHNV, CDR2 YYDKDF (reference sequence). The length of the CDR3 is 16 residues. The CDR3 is CATSRESAGRNSPLHF. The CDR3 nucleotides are TGTGCCACCAGCAGAGAATCCGCAGGTCGCAATTCACCCCTCCACTTT. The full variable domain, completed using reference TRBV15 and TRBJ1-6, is DAMVIQNPRYQVTQFGKPVTLSCSQTLNHNVMYWYQQKSSQAPKLLFHYYDKDFNNEADTPDNFQSRRPNTSFCFLDIRSPGLGDTAMYLCATSRESAGRNSPLHFGNGTRLTVT.

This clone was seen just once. Here the CDR3 DNA reads TGTGCCAGTAGTATCAAGACTAGCGGGACTGGGATGGGCGAGCAGTTCTTC. Translated: CASSIKTSGTGMGEQFF. This chain joins TRBV19 and TRBJ2-1; TRBD2 agrees at 11 bases. The CDR3 is made up of 17 amino acids. Germline trimming cut 3 bases from V and 10 bases from J; bases unmatched to any gene: 14. Germline CDR1 is LNHDA and CDR2 is SQIVND (reference sequence).

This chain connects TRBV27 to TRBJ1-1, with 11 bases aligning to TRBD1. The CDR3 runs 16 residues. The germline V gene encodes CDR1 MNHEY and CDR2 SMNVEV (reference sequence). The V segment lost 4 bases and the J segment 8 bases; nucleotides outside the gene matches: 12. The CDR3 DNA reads TGTGCCAGCAGTTCCGCCGGGACAGGGGGTTTTCAAGAAGCTTTCTTT. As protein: CASSSAGTGGFQEAFF.

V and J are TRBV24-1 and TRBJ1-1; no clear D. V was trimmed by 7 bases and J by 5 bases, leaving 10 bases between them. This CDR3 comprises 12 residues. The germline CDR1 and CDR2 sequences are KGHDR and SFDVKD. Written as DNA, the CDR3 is TGTGCCACCAGGGGCCTCGAGACTGAAGCTTTCTTT. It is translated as CATRGLETEAFF.

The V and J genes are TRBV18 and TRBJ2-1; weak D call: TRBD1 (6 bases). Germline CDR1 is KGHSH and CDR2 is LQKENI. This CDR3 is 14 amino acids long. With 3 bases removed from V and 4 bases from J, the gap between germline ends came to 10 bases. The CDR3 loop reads CASSPDRIYNEQFF. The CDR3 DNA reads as TGTGCCAGCTCACCCGACAGGATTTACAATGAGCAGTTCTTC.

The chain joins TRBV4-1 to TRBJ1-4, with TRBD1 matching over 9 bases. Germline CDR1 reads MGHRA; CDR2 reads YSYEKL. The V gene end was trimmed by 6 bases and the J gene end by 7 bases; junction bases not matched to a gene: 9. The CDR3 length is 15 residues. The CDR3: CASRLGGQGFEKLFF. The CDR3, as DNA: TGCGCCAGCAGATTGGGGGGACAGGGTTTTGAAAAACTGTTTTTT.

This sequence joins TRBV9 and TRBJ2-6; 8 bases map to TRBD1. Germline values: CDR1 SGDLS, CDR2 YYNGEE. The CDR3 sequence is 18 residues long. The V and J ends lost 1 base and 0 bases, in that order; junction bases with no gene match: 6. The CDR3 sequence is CASSVKAGGSSGANVLTF. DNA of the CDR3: TGTGCCAGCAGCGTAAAGGCAGGGGGCAGCTCTGGGGCCAACGTCCTGACTTTC. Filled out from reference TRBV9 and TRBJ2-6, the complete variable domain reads DSGVTQTPKHLITATGQRVTLRCSPRSGDLSVYWYQQSLDQGLQFLIQYYNGEERAKGNILERFSAQQFPDLHSELNLSSLELGDSALYFCASSVKAGGSSGANVLTFGAGSRLTVL.

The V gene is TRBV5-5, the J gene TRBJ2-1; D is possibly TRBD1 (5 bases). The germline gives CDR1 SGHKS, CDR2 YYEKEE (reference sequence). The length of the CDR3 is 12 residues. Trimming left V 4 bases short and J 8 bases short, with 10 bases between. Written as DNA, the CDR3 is TGTGCCAGCAGCATCAGGGTACATGAGCAGTTCTTC. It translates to CASSIRVHEQFF.

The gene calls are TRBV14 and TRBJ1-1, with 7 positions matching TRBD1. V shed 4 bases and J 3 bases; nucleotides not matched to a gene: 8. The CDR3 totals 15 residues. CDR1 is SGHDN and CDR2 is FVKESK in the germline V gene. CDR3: CASSPGTAKYTEAFF. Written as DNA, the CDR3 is TGTGCCAGCAGCCCAGGGACAGCTAAATACACTGAAGCTTTCTTT.

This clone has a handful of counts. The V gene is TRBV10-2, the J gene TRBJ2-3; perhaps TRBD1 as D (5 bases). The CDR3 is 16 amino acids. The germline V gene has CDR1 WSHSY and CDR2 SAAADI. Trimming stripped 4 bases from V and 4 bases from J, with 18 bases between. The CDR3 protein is CASSGWGGPEADTQYF. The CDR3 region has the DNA TGCGCCAGCAGTGGGTGGGGCGGCCCAGAGGCAGATACGCAGTATTTT.